This T cell receptor beta chain was recorded in a study of neurological immune-mediated disorders. Study-level findings and limits: No sharing of CDR3 amino acid sequences was observed among expanded clones across subjects, suggesting private repertoires in all groups. The level of TCR clonal expansion was highest in patients with HTLV-1-associated myelopathy and lowest in multiple sclerosis, where it fell below the level seen in healthy controls.

V was pared by 4 bases and J by 2 bases, with 16 bases between. The germline V gene has CDR1 SEHNR and CDR2 FQNEAQ (reference sequence). The CDR3 extends over 16 amino acids. TCRdb re-called the 5' RACE reads with MiXCR, one entry per CDR3 protein. The sample lists about 99,000 distinct CDR3 sequences, approximately 11% occurring once. Time point denoted: longitudinal time-point 3. In its sample, this clonotype was seen a few times. As yet, its antigen is unknown. The sequenced material came from PBMCs. V is TRBV7-9 and J is TRBJ2-3, with D possibly matching TRBD1 (5 bases). The TCR was taken from a female donor with HTLV-1-associated myelopathy (HAM/TSP). CDR3 residues: CASSSTRQYTTDTQYF. The CDR3 DNA reads TGTGCCAGCAGCTCCACTCGACAGTATACCACAGATACGCAGTATTTT. Complete variable domain (other parts from reference TRBV7-9 and TRBJ2-3): DTGVSQNPRHKITKRGQNVTFRCDPISEHNRLYWYRQTLGQGPEFLTYFQNEAQLEKSRLLSDRFSAERPKGSFSTLEIQRTEQGDSAMYLCASSSTRQYTTDTQYFGPGTRLTVL.